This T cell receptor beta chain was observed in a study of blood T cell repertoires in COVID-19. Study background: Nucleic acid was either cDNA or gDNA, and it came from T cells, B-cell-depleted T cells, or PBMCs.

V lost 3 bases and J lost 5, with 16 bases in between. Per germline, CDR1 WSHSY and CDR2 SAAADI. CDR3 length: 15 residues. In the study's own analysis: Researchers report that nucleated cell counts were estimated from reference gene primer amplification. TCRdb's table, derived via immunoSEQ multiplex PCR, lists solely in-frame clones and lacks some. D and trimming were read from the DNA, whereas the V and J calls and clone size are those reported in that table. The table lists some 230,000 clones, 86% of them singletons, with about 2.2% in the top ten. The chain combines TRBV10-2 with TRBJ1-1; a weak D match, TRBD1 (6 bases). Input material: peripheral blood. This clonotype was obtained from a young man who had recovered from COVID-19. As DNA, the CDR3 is TGCGCCAGCAGTGAACGACGGACCCAGGGGACTGAAGCTTTCTTT. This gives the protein CASSERRTQGTEAFF.